This T cell receptor (beta chain) was identified in a study of shared clonotypes between healthy human individuals. In the study overall: Each donor contributed plates that comprised three CD4 naive, three CD4 memory, two CD8 naive and one CD8 memory.

Each donor was a Caucasian adult residing in Nashville, Tennessee. A CD45RA+ naive subset and a CD45RA-negative memory subset were split from CD4+ cells. Measured with immunoSEQ multiplex PCR; TCRdb has only the in-frame clones, and not every one. Counted here are some 2,100,000 clones, almost 96% occurring once; the ten biggest clones make up roughly 0.13%. The CDR3 has 16 amino acids. V shed 4 bases, J shed 0 bases, and the junction held 7 bases outside the gene matches. Germline V gives CDR1 SGHDT, CDR2 YYEEEE. Of note for this clone: Antigen: not known.

Study-level points and caveats: Lower generation probabilities were found for non-shared clonotypes than for those shared by all four donors.

The receptor's source is a man younger than 30 in good health. The chain is built from TRBV5-6 and TRBJ2-4; 7 positions match TRBD1. The sample comprised naive CD4+ T cells sorted from blood. Subset specified: CD45RA+ positively selected. The CDR3 region has the DNA TGTGCCAGCAGCGCATGGACAGGCCTAGCCAAAAACATTCAGTACTTC. Translating gives CASSAWTGLAKNIQYF.